The clone carrying this TCR beta chain was observed many times. This record comes from a study of cytomegalovirus exposure and HLA in healthy donors. 13 Jbeta primers and 60 Vbeta primers were used for the PCR. Here immunoSEQ multiplex PCR was the method, and the copy in TCRdb shows in-frame clones only, minus some. The sample holds about 140,000 clones, about 76% seen once. The CDR3 covers 16 residues. This TCR was recovered from a female donor in good health and CMV-seronegative. The gene calls are TRBV21-1 and TRBJ2-7; TRBD1 was called by the table and not checked on the DNA. TRBV21-1 is designated a pseudogene. Sequencing used PBMCs. CDR3 bases: TGTGCCAGCAGCGCCAGGGGGCGACAATGTTTCTACGAGCAGTACTTC. As protein: CASSARGRQCFYEQYF.